This passage covers 5 T cell receptor beta chains from one sample sequenced in a study of cytomegalovirus exposure and HLA in healthy donors (dated by TCRdb to between 2016 and 2019). The library relied on the immunoSEQ multiplex PCR assay. A mixture of 60 forward primers for TCR Vbeta segments and 13 reverse primers for TCR Jbeta segments was used in the multiplex PCR. Imported from immuneACCESS, the table was reduced by TCRdb to in-frame sequences with V and J called. These copies leave out some clones; in studies compared against another copy, an unresolved V gene accounts for under half, and the cause of the remainder is not known. Recorded for this sample are 100,000 to 150,000 clones; approximately 80% of them occurred a single time. The top ten clonotypes cover roughly 1.2% of the sample. The specimen sequenced was PBMCs. The receptor source for this set is a girl aged 2-10 years in good health and CMV-seronegative.

This clone was counted a single time. The CDR3 DNA reads TGCGCCAGCAGCCAAGCACCGGGGTACACCGGGGAGCTGTTTTTT. Translated: CASSQAPGYTGELFF. The chain is built from TRBV4-3 and TRBJ2-2; D perhaps matches TRBD2 (5 bases). From germline, CDR1 is LGHNA and CDR2 YSLEER. This CDR3 comprises 15 residues. V shed 1 base and J shed 3 bases, with 9 bases lying between them.

The V and J genes are TRBV5-6 and TRBJ1-2; D unclear. The length of the CDR3 is 14 residues. Trimming removed 0 bases from V and 7 bases from J, with 13 bases in between. Per the germline V gene, CDR1 is SGHDT and CDR2 is YYEEEE. The CDR3 here is CASSLATRLFGYTF. CDR3 in DNA: TGTGCCAGCAGCTTGGCAACCAGACTATTTGGCTACACCTTC.

CDR3 protein: CSVSTGGDSYEQYF. The CDR3, as DNA: TGCAGCGTTTCGACAGGGGGGGATTCCTACGAGCAGTACTTC. V and J are TRBV29-1 and TRBJ2-7; 9 bases line up with TRBD1. The CDR3 runs 14 residues. V gave up 5 bases and J gave up 1 base; unmatched junction bases: 6. CDR1 and CDR2 (germline): SQVTM, ANQGSEA.

The V gene is TRBV5-1, the J gene TRBJ2-7, with TRBD2 matching 9 bases. The CDR3 has 17 amino acids. The J segment lost 0 bases and the V segment lost 1 base, leaving 8 bases of the junction unmatched. The germline V gene encodes CDR1 SGHRS and CDR2 YFSETQ. The CDR3 DNA sequence: TGCGCCAGCAGCTTGTCTACTAGCGGGCACAGCTCCTACGAGCAGTACTTC. This sequence encodes CASSLSTSGHSSYEQYF.

V gene TRBV29-1 combines with J gene TRBJ2-1; 9 positions match TRBD1. V lost 8 bases to trimming and J lost 0 bases; unmatched junction nucleotides: 5. Germline values: CDR1 SQVTM, CDR2 ANQGSEA. The CDR3 spans 14 residues. CDR3 DNA sequence: TGCAGCATCAAGGACAGGGGCTCCTACAATGAGCAGTTCTTC. Protein sequence: CSIKDRGSYNEQFF.